Below are 29 T cell receptor beta chains sequenced from a single sample in a study of control samples from healthy donors and cancer patients. Here immunoSEQ multiplex PCR was the method, and the copy in TCRdb shows in-frame clones only, minus some. The sample has 85,000 to 95,000 clones; more than 75% are singletons. Sequences were obtained from blood. Source of these receptors: a woman in her sixties or seventies in good health.

The rearrangement uses TRBV21-1 and TRBJ2-2. TRBV21-1 is a pseudogene segment. The CDR3 contains 15 residues. The CDR3 DNA reads TGTGCCAGCAGCAAAGAGGCAGGGAGCACCGGGGAGCTGTTTTTT. Its translation is CASSKEAGSTGELFF.

The chain employs TRBV6-1 and TRBJ1-6; D is unresolved. The CDR3 loop spans 13 amino acids. V was shortened by 1 base and J by 9 bases, with 7 bases between the two germline ends. The germline V gene has CDR1 MNHNS and CDR2 SASEGT. The CDR3 nucleotides are TGTGCCAGCAGTGAAGTCGTTGCTTCACCCCTCCACTTT. Its translation: CASSEVVASPLHF.

The V and J genes are TRBV5-1 and TRBJ2-5; 9 nucleotides agree with TRBD2. V dropped 0 bases and J dropped 1; count of bases not matched to a gene: 7. This CDR3 spans 17 amino acids. The germline V gene encodes CDR1 SGHRS and CDR2 YFSETQ. CDR3: CASSLAGGSGGQETQYF. In DNA form, the CDR3 reads TGCGCCAGCAGCTTGGCCGGGGGTAGCGGGGGCCAAGAGACCCAGTACTTC.

This clone was counted between two and nine times. The V gene is TRBV19, the J gene TRBJ1-6; D remains unclear. The CDR3 runs to 15 residues. Germline lookup yields CDR1 LNHDA and CDR2 SQIVND (reference sequence). V lost 10 bases to trimming and J lost 14 bases, with 27 bases between them. Written as DNA, the CDR3 is TGTGCCACCACCCCGAGGTCCTCGGATTTCGGGACCCTCCACTTT. Its protein is CATTPRSSDFGTLHF.

This clone was found once. V usage is TRBV7-2 and J usage is TRBJ2-7; TRBD1 aligns across 9 bases. V shed 1 base and J 8 bases; nucleotides not matched to a gene: 3. Germline loops: CDR1 SGHTA, CDR2 FQGNSA. The CDR3 totals 13 residues. CDR3 sequence: CASSLDGQGQQYF. In nucleotides, the CDR3 is TGTGCCAGCAGCTTAGATGGACAGGGGCAGCAGTACTTC.

The chain uses TRBV5-4 and TRBJ1-2; no clear D gene. Trimming removed 2 bases from V and 5 bases from J, with 13 bases in between. The CDR3 is made up of 14 amino acids. CDR1 and CDR2 from the germline V gene are SGHNT and YYREEE (reference sequence). The CDR3 loop reads CASSLVGALYGYTF. The CDR3 DNA is TGTGCCAGCAGCTTAGTAGGAGCGCTATATGGCTACACCTTC.

The chain employs TRBV4-1 and TRBJ2-5; 12 bases fit TRBD2. The ends lost 1 base at V and 7 bases at J; junction bases unmatched: 13. The germline V gene encodes CDR1 MGHRA and CDR2 YSYEKL. The CDR3 is 18 amino acids. In nucleotides, the CDR3 is TGCGCCAGCAGCCAAGGGACTAGCGGGATTCGCGGGGGAGGGACCCAGTACTTC. Residues: CASSQGTSGIRGGGTQYF.

The chain links TRBV5-1 to TRBJ1-1; D is perhaps TRBD1 (5 bases). Trimming stripped 4 bases from V and 1 base from J, with 11 bases between. The germline CDR1 and CDR2 sequences are SGHRS and YFSETQ. The CDR3 consists of 14 residues. The chain's CDR3 is CASSSTTANTEAFF. DNA for the CDR3: TGCGCCAGCAGCAGCACGACAGCGAACACTGAAGCTTTCTTT.

This rearrangement joins TRBV6-2 or TRBV6-3 to TRBJ1-2, with D unresolved. CDR3 length: 12 amino acids. The V gene's germline CDR1 is MNHEY and CDR2 SVGEGT. V was shortened by 2 bases and J by 4 bases, with 5 bases between the two germline ends. The CDR3 DNA reads as TGTGCCAGCAGTTACGGCCCCTATGGCTACACCTTC. Its protein is CASSYGPYGYTF.

V gene TRBV27 combines with J gene TRBJ1-6, with 7 positions matching TRBD1. Germline lookup yields CDR1 MNHEY and CDR2 SMNVEV (reference sequence). V lost 2 bases to trimming and J lost 7 bases; unmatched junction nucleotides: 5. The CDR3 sequence is 15 residues long. CDR3 protein: CASSLVRGGNSPLHF. Here the CDR3 DNA reads TGTGCCAGCAGTTTAGTCAGGGGGGGGAATTCACCCCTCCACTTT.

V is TRBV7-2 and J is TRBJ1-2, with D maybe TRBD1 (5 bases). Trimming took 2 bases from V and 3 from J, leaving 7 bases between them. The CDR3 contains 13 residues. Germline values: CDR1 SGHTA, CDR2 FQGNSA. In nucleotides, the CDR3 is TGTGCCAGCAGCTTAACCAGGGACTATGGCTACACCTTC. Translating gives CASSLTRDYGYTF. The full variable domain, in which reference TRBV7-2 and TRBJ1-2 provide the parts outside the CDR3, is GAGVSQSPSNKVTEKGKDVELRCDPISGHTALYWYRQSLGQGLEFLIYFQGNSAPDKSGLPSDRFSAERTGGSVSTLTIQRTQQEDSAVYLCASSLTRDYGYTFGSGTRLTVV.

A few counts support this clone. V usage is TRBV3-1 (or the pseudogene TRBV3-2) and J usage is TRBJ1-4; perhaps TRBD1 as D (6 bases). The CDR3 contains 17 residues. Germline CDR1 is LGHDT and CDR2 is YNNKEL (reference sequence). Trimming stripped 5 bases from V and 0 bases from J, with 16 bases between. CDR3 coding DNA: TGTGCCAGCAGCAAGAGGTACAGGGACGCAACTAATGAAAAACTGTTTTTT. Its protein product is CASSKRYRDATNEKLFF.

This clone occurred once. The DNA of the CDR3 is TGTGCCAGTAGTATTACTAGCGGGAGGACCTACGAGCAGTACTTC. Its translation is CASSITSGRTYEQYF. This rearrangement joins TRBV19 to TRBJ2-7; 12 bases are shared with TRBD2. With 3 bases clipped from V and 2 bases from J, the junction kept 2 bases outside the gene matches. CDR1 LNHDA and CDR2 SQIVND come from the germline V gene (reference sequence). This CDR3 comprises 15 residues.

The gene calls are TRBV5-5 and TRBJ1-1; D unresolved. Germline CDR1 reads SGHKS; CDR2 reads YYEKEE (reference sequence). V lost 0 bases to trimming and J lost 10 bases, with 13 bases between them. The CDR3 totals 13 residues. CDR3 DNA: TGTGCCAGCAGCTTGGATACTTTGCAAGTAGCTTTCTTT. Translation: CASSLDTLQVAFF.

This clone came up once. Other DNA sequences in this specimen translate into the identical CDR3. The chain has TRBV6-5 and TRBJ1-5, with 7 bases fitting TRBD1. CDR3 length: 13 residues. Trimming removed 6 bases from V and 3 bases from J; junction bases left unmatched: 2. The germline CDR1 and CDR2 sequences are MNHEY and SVGAGI. The CDR3 reads CASRGQINQPQHF. DNA for the CDR3: TGTGCCAGCAGGGGACAGATCAATCAGCCCCAGCATTTT.

This clone was observed many times. This chain connects TRBV6-5 to TRBJ1-2; 7 bases are a match to TRBD1. This CDR3 spans 14 amino acids. The junction had 10 bases not matched to a gene; V was cut back by 6 bases and J by 6 bases. Germline CDR1 reads MNHEY; CDR2 reads SVGAGI. CDR3: CASSYQGGKNGYTF. CDR3 nucleotide sequence: TGTGCCAGCAGCTACCAGGGGGGCAAGAATGGCTACACCTTC.

The V call is TRBV27, the J call TRBJ2-2; 9 bases are a match to TRBD1. The V gene's germline CDR1 is MNHEY and CDR2 SMNVEV (reference sequence). V was pared by 7 bases and J by 5 bases, with 8 bases of the junction left unmatched. The CDR3 spans 15 residues. The DNA for the CDR3 is TGTGCCAGCACCTGGGGACAGGGAGGGACCGGGGAGCTGTTTTTT. It specifies CASTWGQGGTGELFF.

This chain uses TRBV24-1 with TRBJ1-2, with D unresolved. Germline CDR1 is KGHDR and CDR2 is SFDVKD. The CDR3 is 11 amino acids. V dropped 6 bases and J dropped 7 bases, with 8 bases sitting between them. The CDR3 DNA is TGTGCCACCAGTAACGGTGTTGGCTACACCTTC. Residues: CATSNGVGYTF.

This chain links TRBV6-5 with TRBJ2-1, with 8 nucleotides matching TRBD1. The CDR3 totals 15 residues. CDR1 MNHEY and CDR2 SVGAGI come from the germline V gene. V lost 2 bases and J lost 9; bases outside the gene matches: 9. This CDR3 reads CASSYARGRVVEQFF. The CDR3 coding sequence is TGTGCCAGCAGTTACGCCAGGGGGCGCGTAGTTGAGCAGTTCTTC.

The V and J genes are TRBV15 and TRBJ1-5; D is uncertain. CDR1 and CDR2 from the germline V gene are LNHNV and YYDKDF (reference sequence). The CDR3 is 15 amino acids. The V end was cut by 0 bases, the J end by 6 bases, with 12 bases between. The CDR3 here is CATSRDRSSGQPQHF. For the CDR3, the DNA is TGTGCCACCAGCAGAGATAGAAGTTCTGGTCAGCCCCAGCATTTT.

The rearrangement uses TRBV7-9 and TRBJ1-2; D call uncertain. With 7 bases removed from V and 2 bases from J, the gap between germline ends came to 17 bases. CDR3 length: 15 residues. From germline, CDR1 is SEHNR and CDR2 FQNEAQ (reference sequence). CDR3 coding DNA: TGTGCCAGCAATGAGCTGGCCAGCTTAAACTATGGCTACACCTTC. Translating it yields CASNELASLNYGYTF.

V and J are TRBV5-8 and TRBJ1-2, with D possibly being TRBD1 (6 bases). V gave up 3 bases and J gave up 6 bases, with 9 bases separating them. The germline V gene encodes CDR1 SGHTS and CDR2 YDEGEE. The CDR3 covers 12 residues. The CDR3 spells CASSYYRDGYTF. In DNA form, the CDR3 reads TGTGCCAGCAGCTACTACAGGGATGGCTACACCTTC.

The chain recombines TRBV11-2 with TRBJ1-1, with TRBD1 as a possible D gene (5 bases). This CDR3 contains 15 residues. V dropped 3 bases and J dropped 0 bases, with 11 bases sitting between them. Germline CDR1 SGHAT, CDR2 FQNNGV. This CDR3 reads CASSLGPMMNTEAFF. DNA for the CDR3: TGTGCCAGCAGCTTGGGACCGATGATGAACACTGAAGCTTTCTTT.

The V and J genes are TRBV7-9 and TRBJ2-7; D gene uncertain. The germline gives CDR1 SEHNR, CDR2 FQNEAQ (reference sequence). V was pared by 5 bases and J by 2 bases, with 13 bases between. The CDR3 runs 14 residues. CDR3 protein: CASSPVVGTYEQYF. CDR3 in DNA: TGTGCCAGCAGCCCCGTGGTCGGCACCTACGAGCAGTACTTC.

This rearrangement joins TRBV3-1 (or the pseudogene TRBV3-2) to TRBJ1-5; D uncertain. CDR1 LGHDT and CDR2 YNNKEL come from the germline V gene (reference sequence). The CDR3 covers 14 residues. Deletions cut 4 bases from V and 5 bases from J, with 12 bases between. The CDR3 here is CASSPGGRHQPQHF. CDR3 in DNA: TGTGCCAGCAGCCCCGGCGGGAGACATCAGCCCCAGCATTTT.

The CDR3 is CASSLATSGEAQETQYF. In nucleotides, the CDR3 is TGTGCCAGCAGCTTAGCGACTAGCGGGGAAGCACAAGAGACCCAGTACTTC. V and J are TRBV7-9 and TRBJ2-5; 11 bases agree with TRBD2. Germline CDR1 and CDR2: SEHNR and FQNEAQ (reference sequence). The junction had 5 bases not matched to a gene; V was cut back by 0 bases and J by 2 bases. The CDR3 is 17 amino acids.

As regards this clone: The sample carries other DNA sequences with the same CDR3. The chain combines TRBV19 with TRBJ1-5; TRBD1 is a possible D gene (5 bases). The CDR3 contains 15 residues. Between the trimmed V and J ends, which lost 4 bases and 1 base, there was a span of 11 bases. In germline, CDR1 is LNHDA, CDR2 SQIVND (reference sequence). The CDR3 spells CASSTGTASNQPQHF. CDR3 in DNA: TGTGCCAGTAGTACCGGGACGGCGAGCAATCAGCCCCAGCATTTT.

The chain recombines TRBV19 with TRBJ1-5, with unresolved D. The CDR3 sequence is 12 residues long. Deletions cut 5 bases from V and 8 bases from J, with 10 bases between. The germline V gene encodes CDR1 LNHDA and CDR2 SQIVND (reference sequence). The CDR3 here is CASSPPLEPQHF. The CDR3 DNA reads as TGTGCCAGTAGTCCGCCCTTGGAGCCCCAGCATTTT. Drawing the rest from reference TRBV19 and TRBJ1-5, the complete variable domain is DGGITQSPKYLFRKEGQNVTLSCEQNLNHDAMYWYRQDPGQGLRLIYYSQIVNDFQKGDIAEGYSVSREKKESFPLTVTSAQKNPTAFYLCASSPPLEPQHFGDGTRLSIL.

The J gene is TRBJ2-5, the V gene TRBV28; D gene uncertain. The CDR3 spans 13 residues. Germline V gives CDR1 MDHEN, CDR2 SYDVKM. V was shortened by 2 bases and J by 3 bases, with 7 bases between the two germline ends. The CDR3 reads CASSLAAKETQYF. Here the CDR3 DNA reads TGTGCCAGCAGTTTAGCGGCAAAAGAGACCCAGTACTTC.